What follows are 14 T cell receptor beta chains derived from one specimen sequenced in a study of shared clonotypes between healthy human individuals. Selected positively for CCR7 and CD45RO-negative, naive CD8 cells excluded terminally differentiated effector memory CD45RA+ cells. TCRdb's copy holds only in-frame clones and misses some; the assay was immunoSEQ multiplex PCR. In the table there are about 2,100,000 clones, roughly 91% of which are singletons. What was sequenced was naive CD8+ T cells from PBMCs. These receptors came from a man in his late teens or twenties in good health. Some clones in this sample may be carry-over from other donors' samples.

The chain couples TRBV2 to TRBJ2-7; perhaps D is TRBD1 or TRBD2 (6 bases each). Germline V gene sequence: CDR1 SNHLY, CDR2 FYNNEI. The CDR3 runs 13 residues. The ends were cut back, 6 bases at V and 7 bases at J, with 16 bases in the middle. The CDR3 reads CASRGANGGEQYF. In DNA form, the CDR3 reads TGTGCCAGCAGGGGGGCTAACGGAGGGGAGCAGTACTTC.

This chain links TRBV28 with TRBJ1-5; 7 bases are shared with TRBD1. CDR1 is MDHEN, CDR2 SYDVKM, per germline. With 6 bases clipped from V and 5 bases from J, the junction kept 7 bases outside the gene matches. The CDR3 runs to 14 residues. CDR3 DNA: TGTGCCAGCAGCCCTATAGACAGGGATCAGCCCCAGCATTTT. Translating it yields CASSPIDRDQPQHF.

The chain links TRBV5-1 to TRBJ1-1; D not certain. Trimming pared 0 bases from V and 7 bases from J, leaving 7 bases between. Germline CDR1 is SGHRS and CDR2 is YFSETQ. The CDR3 has 12 residues. The CDR3 loop is CASSLDGDEAFF. In DNA form, the CDR3 reads TGCGCCAGCAGCTTGGATGGGGATGAAGCTTTCTTT.

This clone was found once. The chain employs TRBV7-8 and TRBJ1-5; D unclear. Germline values: CDR1 SGHVS, CDR2 FQNEAQ. Trimming took 4 bases from V and 2 from J, leaving 15 bases between them. The CDR3 consists of 16 residues. The DNA of the CDR3 is TGTGCCAGCAGCTCGGCCCTTATGGGAGGCAATCAGCCCCAGCATTTT. It is translated as CASSSALMGGNQPQHF.

The chain links TRBV29-1 to TRBJ2-2; perhaps TRBD1 as D (5 bases). V lost 4 bases and J 0 bases, leaving 6 bases between the germline ends. Germline V lookup: CDR1 SQVTM, CDR2 ANQGSEA. The CDR3 sequence is 13 residues long. The CDR3 DNA sequence: TGCAGCGTTGCAGGGCCGAACACCGGGGAGCTGTTTTTT. This encodes CSVAGPNTGELFF.

The CDR3 sequence is CASSRASWGSLREQYF. The CDR3 nucleotides read TGTGCCAGCAGCAGGGCGTCTTGGGGTAGCCTCCGCGAGCAGTACTTC. The chain uses TRBV7-2 and TRBJ2-7; D is unresolved. This CDR3 comprises 16 residues. Germline V gene data show CDR1 as SGHTA and CDR2 as FQGNSA. Trimming stripped 5 bases from V and 6 bases from J, with 23 bases between.

The chain employs TRBV6-6 and TRBJ2-5; TRBD1 or TRBD2 may be the D gene (6 bases each). CDR3 length: 16 residues. The germline gives CDR1 MNHNY, CDR2 SVGAGI (reference sequence). The V end was cut by 2 bases, the J end by 0 bases, with 13 bases between. The CDR3 spells CASSYAPGGYQETQYF. CDR3 sequence (DNA): TGTGCCAGCAGTTACGCACCCGGGGGCTACCAAGAGACCCAGTACTTC.

The rearrangement joins TRBV11-2 to TRBJ1-1; D perhaps matches TRBD1 (6 bases). CDR3 length: 15 residues. V lost 4 bases to trimming and J lost 1 base, with 13 bases between them. Per germline, CDR1 SGHAT and CDR2 FQNNGV. In DNA, the CDR3 is TGTGCCAGCAGCTCCCGAGGGGGTTCGAACACTGAAGCTTTCTTT. As protein: CASSSRGGSNTEAFF.

The chain couples TRBV5-4 to TRBJ2-1; no firm D call. The CDR3 sequence is 17 residues long. Germline V gene sequence: CDR1 SGHNT, CDR2 YYREEE (reference sequence). Trimming took 2 bases from V and 0 from J, leaving 15 bases between them. The chain's CDR3 is CASSFEQRPSSYNEQFF. In DNA, the CDR3 is TGTGCCAGCAGCTTCGAACAGCGCCCGAGCTCCTACAATGAGCAGTTCTTC.

The chain joins TRBV27 to TRBJ2-1; the D is unclear. Trimming left V 6 bases short and J 2 bases short, with 11 bases between. Germline loops: CDR1 MNHEY, CDR2 SMNVEV (reference sequence). The CDR3 contains 14 residues. DNA for the CDR3: TGTGCCAGCAGCCCTCGTCCCACCTACAATGAGCAGTTCTTC. Translated, it gives CASSPRPTYNEQFF.

A remark on this clone: The same CDR3 can be traced to other DNA sequences in this sample. V usage is TRBV29-1 and J usage is TRBJ2-5; 7 bases agree with TRBD2. Germline lookup yields CDR1 SQVTM and CDR2 ANQGSEA. Trimming cost V 0 bases and J 5 bases; bases outside gene matches: 6. There are 14 residues in the CDR3. The CDR3 DNA sequence: TGCAGCGTTGAAGATCGGGGAGGGGTGGAGACCCAGTACTTC. Protein product: CSVEDRGGVETQYF.

The V gene is TRBV4-3, the J gene TRBJ2-3, with D unresolved. The V gene's germline CDR1 is LGHNA and CDR2 YSLEER. V was trimmed by 1 base and J by 6 bases, leaving 11 bases between them. This CDR3 is 14 amino acids long. CDR3 sequence (DNA): TGCGCCAGCAGCCAAGGAGACCTTTTGGATACGCAGTATTTT. This sequence encodes CASSQGDLLDTQYF.

V usage is TRBV7-9 and J usage is TRBJ1-3; 8 positions agree with TRBD1. V dropped 5 bases and J dropped 3; count of bases not matched to a gene: 6. The CDR3 loop spans 15 amino acids. The germline CDR1 and CDR2 sequences are SEHNR and FQNEAQ (reference sequence). CDR3 DNA: TGTGCCAGCAGCCCAGGGGGCGCCCATGGAAACACCATATATTTT. This codes for CASSPGGAHGNTIYF.

This chain uses TRBV18 with TRBJ2-3, with a weak D call TRBD2 (6 bases). In germline, CDR1 is KGHSH, CDR2 LQKENI. V lost 0 bases to trimming and J lost 6 bases, with 13 bases between them. This CDR3 comprises 15 residues. CDR3 loop: CASSPPGGVRDTQYF. The CDR3 coding sequence is TGTGCCAGCTCACCACCGGGCGGGGTTCGGGATACGCAGTATTTT.